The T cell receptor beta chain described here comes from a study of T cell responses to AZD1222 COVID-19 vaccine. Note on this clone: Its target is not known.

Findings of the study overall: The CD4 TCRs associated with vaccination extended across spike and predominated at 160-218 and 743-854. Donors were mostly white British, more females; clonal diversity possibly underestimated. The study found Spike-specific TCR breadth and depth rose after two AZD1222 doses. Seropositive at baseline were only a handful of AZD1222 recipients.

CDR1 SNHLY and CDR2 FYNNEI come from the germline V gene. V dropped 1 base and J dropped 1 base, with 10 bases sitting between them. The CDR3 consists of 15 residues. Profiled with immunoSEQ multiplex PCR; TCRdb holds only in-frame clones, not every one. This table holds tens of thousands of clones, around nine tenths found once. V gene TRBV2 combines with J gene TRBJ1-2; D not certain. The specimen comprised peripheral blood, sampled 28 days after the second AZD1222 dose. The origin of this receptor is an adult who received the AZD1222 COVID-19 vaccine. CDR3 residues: CASSEVGWDNYGYTF. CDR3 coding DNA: TGTGCCAGCAGTGAAGTGGGATGGGATAACTATGGCTACACCTTC.